The sequence of this T cell receptor beta chain was determined in a study of prognosis after radiotherapy for stage I lung cancer. For the study at large: In 3 to 5 fractions, radiotherapy was administered as SBRT with a biologically effective dose of at least 100 Gy.

Two time points each involved a draw of about 6 milliliters of peripheral blood. Comments on this clonotype: No antigen is known for it. A read error may be the cause here, since a much bigger clone is one base away.

Study-level results: With medians of about 9,200 versus 6,500, unique TCR clone counts fell after stereotactic body radiation therapy.

Genomic DNA was subjected to two-round multiplex PCR for amplification of TCR beta CDR3. The use of primers specific to each TRBV and TRBJ gene characterized first-round PCR. TCRdb itself ran the multiplex PCR reads through MiXCR, one entry per CDR3 protein. Among 30,000 to 35,000 distinct CDR3 sequences listed, roughly 52% were seen once. Material: PBMCs, obtained before or after stereotactic body radiation therapy (not recorded which). The TCR sequence derives from a donor over 45 with non-small cell lung cancer.

The CDR3 loop is CASSFYGSGADTQYF. CDR3 nucleotides: TGTGCCAGCAGCTTCTATGGCAGTGGCGCAGATACGCAGTATTTT. This chain uses TRBV5-1 with TRBJ2-3; no definite D call. Germline V CDR1 and CDR2: SGHRS, YFSETQ. This CDR3 is 15 amino acids long.